This record looks at one TCR beta chain sequence and its context. This clonotype was counted only a few times. What this receptor recognizes is not known. Base qualities are not provided; no much larger clone lies one nucleotide away. The data are from a study of T-cell memory formation after mild COVID-19 listed by TCRdb under 2021. Regarding the complete study: TCR sequence clusters from the two donors were found to be largely donor specific. T-cell clones expanding and contracting after mild COVID-19 in a couple of donors were tracked by longitudinal TCRalpha and TCRbeta repertoire sequencing. Two young, previously healthy adult volunteers made up the cohort, one male and one female. On the study overall, not on this receptor specifically: Contracting CD4+ clones appeared mostly in the CM and EM memory subsets, whereas CD8+ clones were enriched in EMRA. SARS-CoV-2 specificity of the second-wave clones peaking on day 37 was not confirmed. Some responding clones were found in pre-infection memory, which suggests that pre-existing cross-reactive memory T cells took part in the SARS-CoV-2 response. The study covered only a couple of mild cases, and larger cohorts including severe cases with pre-infection samples were considered necessary. Balanced CD4/CD8 phenotypes were observed for clones contracting from day 15 to 85, whereas a bias towards CD4+ was observed for a second wave of clones expanding from day 15 to 37.

PBMCs were isolated by Ficoll-Paque density gradient centrifugation. Measured from the cysteine to the phenylalanine, the CDR3 is 16 residues long. Just CDR3 DNA is preserved here, 48 bases in frame from base 1. CDR1 is given as SGHRS and CDR2 as YFSETQ, both from the germline V gene. Trimming takes 4 bases off V and 1 base off J; junction bases not matched to a gene: 7. Sequencing was performed on an Illumina NovaSeq 6000. TCRalpha and TCRbeta cDNA libraries were built by 5'RACE with constant-segment primers, adding sample barcodes and unique molecular identifiers. Trizol reagent was used to extract RNA from every sample. The libraries were amplified in two PCR steps, and the second step added a second sample barcode and Illumina TruSeq adapters. Sequencing of the libraries was done on an Illumina NovaSeq, producing 2 x 150 bp paired-end reads. Per the original workflow: With migec v1.2.7, reads were demultiplexed and then collapsed into UMI-guided consensus sequences. With mixcr v2.1.11, UMI consensuses were aligned to TRA and TRB V and J templates and assembled into clonotypes. Expanded or contracted clonotypes were those called significant by both edgeR and NoisET, with noise models trained on biological replicates. For edgeR calls, the cutoffs were a false discovery rate-adjusted p below 0.01 and a log2 fold-change threshold of 1. As an exploratory analysis of dynamics, max-normalized trajectories of the 1000 most abundant clonotypes were examined by PCA with hierarchical clustering. Separately sequenced CD4+ and CD8+ repertoires were used to assign the CD4 or CD8 phenotype of responding clones. TCRdb handled the public reads itself, with Q25 trimming in fastp and clone calling in MiXCR, and kept productive beta chains. Rows are unified per CDR3 protein, each entry keeping the most common DNA and genes. It is TCRdb's table, rather than the study itself, that gives the V and J calls and clone size. The sample has fewer than 700,000 distinct CDR3 sequences on record, over 15% of them singletons. The leading ten clones occupy more than 10% of the sample.

The V and J segments used are TRBV5-1 and TRBJ2-2; 7 bases in the junction line up with TRBD2. The sequencing sample was made of PBMCs or a T cell subset sorted from them (not recorded which). This TCR derives from an adult woman who had mild COVID-19 (a few samples of this study predate the infection). The sample titles of this study are shuffled in the database, so cell type and time point are left out; the donor was told from shared clones. In nucleotide form, the sequence is TGCGCCAGCAGCACCCTAGCGGCAGTGAACACCGGGGAGCTGTTTTTT. Translation gives CASSTLAAVNTGELFF.